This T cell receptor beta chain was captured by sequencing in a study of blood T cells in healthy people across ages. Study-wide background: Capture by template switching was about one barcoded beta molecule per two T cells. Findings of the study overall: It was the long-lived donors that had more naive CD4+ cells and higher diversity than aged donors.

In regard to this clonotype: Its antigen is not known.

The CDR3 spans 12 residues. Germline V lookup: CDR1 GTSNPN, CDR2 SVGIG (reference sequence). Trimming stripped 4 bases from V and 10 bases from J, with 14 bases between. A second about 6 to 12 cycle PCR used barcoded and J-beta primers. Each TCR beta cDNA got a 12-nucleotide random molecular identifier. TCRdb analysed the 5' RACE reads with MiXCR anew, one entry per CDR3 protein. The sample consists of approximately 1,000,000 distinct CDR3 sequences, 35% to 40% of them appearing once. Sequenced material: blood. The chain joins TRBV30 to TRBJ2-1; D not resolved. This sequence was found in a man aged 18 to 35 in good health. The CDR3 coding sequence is TGTGCCTGGAATGTACCAGCATTGGAGCAGTTCTTC. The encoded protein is CAWNVPALEQFF.